This T cell receptor (beta chain) was sequenced for a study of blood T cell repertoires in COVID-19. For the study at large: COVID-19 samples collected from the United States, Italy and Spain covered acute and convalescent phases. Sources were T cells, B-cell-depleted T cells, or PBMCs; the material itself was cDNA or gDNA.

The CDR3 is 18 residues long. J lost 0 bases, V lost 0 bases, and 3 bases had no gene match. Per the original methods: Reference gene primer amplification yielded estimated nucleated cell counts. Generated by immunoSEQ multiplex PCR, the TCRdb table keeps only in-frame clones and is missing some. V and J calls and clone size are those listed in that table; D and trimming were worked out from the DNA. Counted here are roughly 43,000 clones, 75% to 90% occurring once; the ten biggest clones make up around a sixth. V gene TRBV23-1 combines with J gene TRBJ2-6; 9 nucleotides line up with TRBD1. Being an ORF, TRBV23-1 has a function that is uncertain. Input material: peripheral blood. This sequence was found in a human donor in a cohort sampled during active COVID-19. The donor label of this sample is uncertain. Here the CDR3 DNA reads TGCGCCAGCAGTCAATCGGGGACAGGGATCTCTGGGGCCAACGTCCTGACTTTC. It is translated as CASSQSGTGISGANVLTF.